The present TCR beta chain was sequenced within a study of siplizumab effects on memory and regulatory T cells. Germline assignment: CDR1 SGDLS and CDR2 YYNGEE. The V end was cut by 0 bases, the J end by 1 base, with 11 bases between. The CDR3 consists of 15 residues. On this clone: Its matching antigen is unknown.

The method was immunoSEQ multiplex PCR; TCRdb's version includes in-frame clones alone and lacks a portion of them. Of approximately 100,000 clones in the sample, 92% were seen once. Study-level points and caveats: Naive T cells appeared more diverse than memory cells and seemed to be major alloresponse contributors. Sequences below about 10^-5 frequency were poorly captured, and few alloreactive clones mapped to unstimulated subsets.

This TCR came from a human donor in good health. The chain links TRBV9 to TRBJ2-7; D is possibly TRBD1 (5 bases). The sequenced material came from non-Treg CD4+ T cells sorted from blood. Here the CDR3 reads CASSVGPGISYEQYF. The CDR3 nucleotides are TGTGCCAGCAGCGTAGGACCAGGGATTTCCTACGAGCAGTACTTC.